The entry below describes one T cell receptor beta chain. The target antigen is unknown. The CDR3 contains 15 residues. Germline V gives CDR1 MNHEY, CDR2 SMNVEV (reference sequence). Trimming removed 2 bases at V and 0 bases at J, with 9 bases between. RNA, at roughly 0.5 to 1 ug, was reverse transcribed with random hexamers. With immunoSEQ multiplex PCR, TCR beta CDR3 was amplified across 54 Vbeta and 13 Jbeta. TCRdb reprocessed the immunoSEQ multiplex PCR reads with MiXCR, giving one entry per CDR3 protein. Altogether about 280,000 distinct CDR3 sequences are present, roughly 81% being singletons, with the ten largest covering around 0.11%. Sequencing of TCR beta was performed on blood CD8+ T cells and on blood CD4+ T cells. It was negative isolation that provided the CD8+ and CD4+ T cells, whereas TEMRA cells were enriched by FACS. The sample originates from a study of CD8 T cells in Susac syndrome.

General study results and limits: It was acknowledged in the study that its TCR sequencing and HLA analysis involved a relatively small number of individuals.

The sample was CD8+ T cells from PBMCs. The TCR was taken from a human donor with multiple sclerosis. This chain connects TRBV27 to TRBJ2-3; D unclear. The CDR3 here is CASSLDWSSTDTQYF. The CDR3 nucleotides are TGTGCCAGCAGTTTAGATTGGAGTAGCACAGATACGCAGTATTTT.